The rows below give T cell receptor beta chains drawn from one sample of a study of cytomegalovirus exposure and HLA in healthy donors. The table came from immunoSEQ multiplex PCR; TCRdb's copy has only in-frame clones and leaves some out. This repertoire shows approximately 150,000 clones, 73% found once; its top ten account for roughly 1.7%. What was sequenced was PBMCs. All receptors derive from a woman between 18 and 29 years old in good health and CMV-seronegative. Each CDR3 is given with its conserved first and last residue. Fields, in order: clone size, V gene, J gene, D gene, CDR3 DNA, CDR3 protein. D genes are given only for firm matches. A clone size is listed for some rows: how often the clone was seen (once, few, many), or a class if it is expanded.

.	TRBV11-3	TRBJ2-2	TRBD2	TGTGCCAGCAGCCCGTCCCGGGGAGGGACCGGGGAGCTGTTTTTT	CASSPSRGGTGELFF
few	TRBV15	TRBJ2-2	.	TGTGCCACCAGCAAAGAGTCGTCGGGACACTTGAACACCGGGGAGCTGTTTTTT	CATSKESSGHLNTGELFF
few	TRBV5-5	TRBJ1-2	TRBD1	TGTGCCAGCAGCTTGGCCCCCGACAGGGGGTACTATGGCTACACCTTC	CASSLAPDRGYYGYTF
once	TRBV5-1	TRBJ2-5	.	TGCGCCAGCAGCCCGGGACGGACTAAAGAGACCCAGTACTTC	CASSPGRTKETQYF
.	TRBV4-1	TRBJ1-5	TRBD1	TGCGCCAGCAGTCAAGGGACAGGGGGTTGGCCCCAGCATTTT	CASSQGTGGWPQHF
.	TRBV29-1	TRBJ2-2	TRBD2	TGCAGCGTTGAGGATATTAGCGGGAGCGTTACCGGGGAGCTGTTTTTT	CSVEDISGSVTGELFF
.	TRBV2	TRBJ2-7	.	TGTGCCAGCGTACAAGGACAGCCCTACGAGCAGTACTTC	CASVQGQPYEQYF
.	TRBV5-1	TRBJ2-1	TRBD2	TGCGCCAGCAGCTTACCTCTCCTAGCGGGAGGGTACAATGAGCAGTTCTTC	CASSLPLLAGGYNEQFF
.	TRBV7-7	TRBJ2-7	.	TGTGCTAGCATCCCGGGACACCACCCCTCCTACGAGCAGTACTTC	CASIPGHHPSYEQYF
.	TRBV27	TRBJ1-6	.	TGTGCCAGCACCGCCGGGGGAGGGTCGACGGGGTCACCCCTCCACTTT	CASTAGGGSTGSPLHF
.	TRBV20-1	TRBJ2-5	TRBD2	TGCAGTTTACACGGGAGGGAGACCCAGTACTTC	CSLHGRETQYF
.	TRBV5-1	TRBJ2-3	TRBD2	TGCGCCAGCGACGAAAGCGGGAGAGCAGATACGCAGTATTTT	CASDESGRADTQYF
.	TRBV11-2	TRBJ1-2	.	TGTGCCAGCAGCTTAGCCCGGGAGCTCTATGGCTACACCTTC	CASSLARELYGYTF
few	TRBV5-1	TRBJ2-1	TRBD2	TGCGCCAGCAGCCCGAAAGCGGGAGGGCCAACTAATGAGCAGTTCTTC	CASSPKAGGPTNEQFF
.	TRBV28	TRBJ1-1	TRBD1	TGTGCCAGCAGGCCTACTGGACAGGGCAGCACTGAAGCTTTCTTT	CASRPTGQGSTEAFF
few	TRBV4-1	TRBJ2-7	.	TGCGCCAGCAGCCAAGTCCAACAGTTCAGCTCCTACGAGCAGTACTTC	CASSQVQQFSSYEQYF
.	TRBV19	TRBJ1-5	.	TGTGCCAGTCGTGACAGTGGCAATCAGCCCCAGCATTTT	CASRDSGNQPQHF
.	TRBV6-5	TRBJ2-7	.	TGTGCCAGCAGTTACCAAGGGCCGGGAATCTACGAGCAGTACTTC	CASSYQGPGIYEQYF
.	TRBV7-2	TRBJ2-5	TRBD2	TGTGCCAGCAGCTTGGGGACTAGCGTGGAGACCCAGTACTTC	CASSLGTSVETQYF